The 10 T cell receptor beta chains given below trace back to one sample, sequenced in a study of early T cells in non-severe SARS-CoV-2 infection. TCRdb called the 5' RACE reads again in MiXCR, with one record for every CDR3 protein. The sample carries 65,000 to 95,000 distinct CDR3 sequences, around a tenth recorded once. Sequenced material: whole blood. Source of these receptors: an adult who was a healthcare worker with PCR-confirmed SARS-CoV-2 infection or an uninfected control (not recorded which).

This clonotype occurred a few times. The chain couples TRBV10-3 to TRBJ2-1; weak D call: TRBD1 (5 bases). Trimming took off 7 bases at V and 2 bases at J, with 9 bases between the two ends. Per germline, CDR1 ENHRY and CDR2 SYGVKD. This CDR3 has 13 amino acids. CDR3 DNA sequence: TGTGCCATCAAACTGGACACCTACAATGAGCAGTTCTTC. This codes for CAIKLDTYNEQFF.

In this sample, this clonotype turned up many times. This chain uses TRBV5-1 with TRBJ2-5; 9 nucleotides agree with TRBD1. After removal of 2 bases from V and 5 bases from J, the junction contained 13 bases not matched to a gene. CDR1 and CDR2 from the germline V gene are SGHRS and YFSETQ. The CDR3 sequence is 17 residues long. CDR3 coding DNA: TGCGCCAGCAGCTTTAGACCACAGGGGGCAAGACCGGAGACCCAGTACTTC. It specifies CASSFRPQGARPETQYF.

This clonotype occurred a few times. The rearrangement uses TRBV28 and TRBJ2-2; 10 positions agree with TRBD1. The trim removed 3 bases at V and 1 base at J, leaving 2 bases unmatched. The germline V gene encodes CDR1 MDHEN and CDR2 SYDVKM. The CDR3 is made up of 16 amino acids. CDR3 in DNA: TGTGCCAGCAGTTTTGGGGACAGGGGGAACACCGGGGAGCTGTTTTTT. This codes for CASSFGDRGNTGELFF.

This clonotype appeared a few times. The rearrangement uses TRBV15 and TRBJ2-1; D might be TRBD2 (5 bases). Trimming pared 5 bases from V and 6 bases from J, leaving 14 bases between. Germline lookup yields CDR1 LNHNV and CDR2 YYDKDF (reference sequence). The CDR3 sequence is 14 residues long. The CDR3 spells CATSADVGGNEQFF. CDR3 nucleotides: TGTGCCACCAGCGCTGACGTAGGAGGCAATGAGCAGTTCTTC.

CDR3 in amino acids: CASSSFEGQQAQYF. DNA for the CDR3: TGTGCCAGCAGTTCCTTCGAAGGCCAGCAAGCGCAGTATTTT. The V call is TRBV12-3 or TRBV12-4, the J call TRBJ2-3; unclear D gene. CDR3 size: 14 residues. V lost 4 bases to trimming and J lost 10 bases, with 18 bases between them.

In its sample, this clonotype was seen many times. The chain couples TRBV5-1 to TRBJ2-2, with D possibly being TRBD1 (6 bases). The germline CDR1 and CDR2 sequences are SGHRS and YFSETQ. V lost 2 bases to trimming and J lost 7 bases, with 15 bases between them. The CDR3 length is 15 residues. The CDR3 DNA is TGCGCCAGCAGCTTATCCTTGGACAGAAACGGGGAGCTGTTTTTT. Its translation is CASSLSLDRNGELFF.

This clonotype occurred a few times. This chain joins TRBV5-4 and TRBJ2-7, with 11 bases fitting TRBD2. Looked up from germline, CDR1 is SGHNT and CDR2 is YYREEE (reference sequence). The CDR3 is made up of 16 amino acids. V shed 2 bases, J shed 5 bases, and the junction held 9 bases outside the gene matches. This CDR3 is CASSFRRLAGNDEQYF. Here the CDR3 DNA reads TGTGCCAGCAGCTTCCGAAGACTAGCGGGAAACGACGAGCAGTACTTC.

The rearrangement links TRBV5-1 to TRBJ1-1; TRBD1 matches at 10 bases. The V and J ends lost 6 bases and 6 bases, in that order; junction bases with no gene match: 11. The CDR3 runs 15 residues. CDR1 and CDR2 from the germline V gene are SGHRS and YFSETQ. The CDR3 protein is CASTSGTGELPEAFF. The CDR3 nucleotides are TGCGCCAGCACCTCCGGGACAGGGGAATTGCCTGAAGCTTTCTTT.

In this sample, this clonotype turned up a few times. The V and J genes are TRBV3-1 and TRBJ2-7; the match to TRBD2 covers 9 bases. The ends lost 4 bases at V and 5 bases at J; junction bases unmatched: 12. The CDR3 is 16 residues long. Germline CDR1 is LGHDT and CDR2 is YNNKEL (reference sequence). The chain's CDR3 is CASSPLSGSRENEQYF. In DNA form, the CDR3 reads TGTGCCAGCAGCCCTCTTAGCGGGAGTAGAGAGAACGAGCAGTACTTC.

This chain links TRBV6-1 with TRBJ2-3; D perhaps matches TRBD1 (6 bases). With 6 bases removed from V and 4 bases from J, the gap between germline ends came to 17 bases. Germline assignment: CDR1 MNHNS and CDR2 SASEGT. The CDR3 length is 15 residues. The DNA for the CDR3 is TGTGCCAGCAGCCCACGCAGGGGTAGGGCAGATACGCAGTATTTT. This codes for CASSPRRGRADTQYF.